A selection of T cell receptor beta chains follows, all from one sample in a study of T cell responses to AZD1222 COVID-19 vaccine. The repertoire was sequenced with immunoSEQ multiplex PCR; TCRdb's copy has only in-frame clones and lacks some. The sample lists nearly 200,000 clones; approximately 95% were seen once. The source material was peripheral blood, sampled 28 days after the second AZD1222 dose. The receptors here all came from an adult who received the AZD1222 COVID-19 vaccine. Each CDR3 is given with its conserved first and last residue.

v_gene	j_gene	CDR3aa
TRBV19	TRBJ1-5	CASSIGRGLPEPQHF
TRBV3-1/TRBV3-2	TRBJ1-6	CASSQVRTGGSPLHF
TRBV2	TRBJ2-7	CASSRTGGGDEQYF
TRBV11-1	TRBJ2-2	CASRTTASRELFF
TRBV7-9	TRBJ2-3	CASTERDATDTQYF
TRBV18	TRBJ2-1	CASSPGAGPGREQFF
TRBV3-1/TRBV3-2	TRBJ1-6	CASSQEMRSPLHF
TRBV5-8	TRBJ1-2	CASSHHMANYGYTF
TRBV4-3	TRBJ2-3	CASSQAAGGGGTDTQYF
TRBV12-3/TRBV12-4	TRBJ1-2	CASSLNRGYGYTF
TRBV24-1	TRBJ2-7	CATSDPTGGYEQYF
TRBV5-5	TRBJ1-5	CASSFRLAGAGYQPQHF
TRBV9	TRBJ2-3	CASSVGGLNTDTQYF
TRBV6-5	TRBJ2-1	CASSRSGVSYNEQFF
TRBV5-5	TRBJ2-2	CASLQGTNTGELFF
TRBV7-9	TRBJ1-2	CASSLDSYGYTF
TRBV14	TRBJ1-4	CASSQGAREKLFF
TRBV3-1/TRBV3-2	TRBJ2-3	CASSAGTRNTDTQYF
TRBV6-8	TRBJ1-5	CASSPADNQPQHF
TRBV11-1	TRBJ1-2	CASSPIRYGYTF
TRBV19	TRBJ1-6	CASSINVRNSPLHF
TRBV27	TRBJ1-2	CASSLSPVIDGYTF
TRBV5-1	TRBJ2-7	CASSSRQGASYEQYF
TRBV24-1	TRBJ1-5	CATQASTGGNQPQHF
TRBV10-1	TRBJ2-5	CASSESGSQETQYF
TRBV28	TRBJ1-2	CASSLFNSSPANYGYTF
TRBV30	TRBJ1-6	CAWGPESPLHF
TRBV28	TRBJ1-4	CASSQGRGGEKLFF
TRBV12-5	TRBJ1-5	CASGSGPTNQPQHF
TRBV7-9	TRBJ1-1	CASSQISGHRNTEAFF
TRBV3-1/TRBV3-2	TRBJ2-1	CASSQTGDNNEQFF
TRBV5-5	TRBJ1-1	CASSSLGVNTEAFF
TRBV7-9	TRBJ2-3	CASSQRQGAATDTQYF
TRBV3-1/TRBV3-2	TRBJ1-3	CASSQGGATGNTIYF
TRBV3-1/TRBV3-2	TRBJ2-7	CASSQAATTGGNYEQYF
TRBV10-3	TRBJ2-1	CAISGGGTGGYNEQFF
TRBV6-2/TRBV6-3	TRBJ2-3	CASSYVGGGLDTQYF
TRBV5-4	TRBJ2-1	CASSLAGGSGGYNEQFF
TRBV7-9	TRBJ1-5	CASSAQGNQPQHF
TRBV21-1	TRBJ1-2	CASSYRDRGRDYGYTF